The rows below give T cell receptor beta chains drawn from one sample of a study of T cells in Graves' hyperthyroidism and ophthalmopathy. MiXCR was run by TCRdb on the multiplex PCR reads, yielding one entry per CDR3 protein. This table holds fewer than 200,000 distinct CDR3 sequences, roughly 9.4% found once. The specimen was blood. Every receptor here comes from a woman aged 18-29 years with Graves' hyperthyroidism that later progressed to Graves' ophthalmopathy. Each CDR3 is given with its conserved first and last residue. The D gene is left open where the match is weak. Rows give clone size only sometimes, using once, few, many, or a class for an expanded clone.

TRBV5-6	many	TRBJ1-1	-	TGTGCCAGCAGCCGAGGGAGAGTTTACACTGAAGCTTTCTTT	CASSRGRVYTEAFF
TRBV6-1	-	TRBJ1-2	TRBD1	TGTGCCAGCAGTAGTGGGCCAGGGGGCTATGGCTACACCTTC	CASSSGPGGYGYTF
TRBV5-4	many	TRBJ1-2	-	TGTGCCAGCAGTTGGGGGCAGCGGGTTAACTATGGCTACACCTTC	CASSWGQRVNYGYTF
TRBV6-1	few	TRBJ2-1	-	TGTGCCAGCAGTGAACTGGACGGAGGGGGCAATGAGCAGTTCTTC	CASSELDGGGNEQFF
TRBV27	many	TRBJ1-1	TRBD1	TGTGCCAGCAGTTCTCAGGGGGGCGGCACTGAAGCTTTCTTT	CASSSQGGGTEAFF
TRBV2	many	TRBJ2-3	-	TGTGCCAGCACCGAGGGGGGCCAGACGCAGTATTTT	CASTEGGQTQYF
TRBV2	many	TRBJ1-2	-	TGTGCCAGCACCGAGGGAGGGTACGACTATGGCTACACCTTC	CASTEGGYDYGYTF
TRBV28	many	TRBJ1-1	-	TGTGCCAGCAGTTCCCGAATCTGGCACAGGGCGAACACTGAAGCTTTCTTT	CASSSRIWHRANTEAFF
TRBV7-2	many	TRBJ1-6	TRBD1	TGTGCCAGCAGCCACGGGACAGGGCGGAATTCACCCCTCCACTTT	CASSHGTGRNSPLHF
TRBV20-1	-	TRBJ2-5	TRBD2	TGCAGTGCTAGGGGGGAACATCGACTAGCGGGGGGCGGCGAGACCCAGTACTTC	CSARGEHRLAGGGETQYF